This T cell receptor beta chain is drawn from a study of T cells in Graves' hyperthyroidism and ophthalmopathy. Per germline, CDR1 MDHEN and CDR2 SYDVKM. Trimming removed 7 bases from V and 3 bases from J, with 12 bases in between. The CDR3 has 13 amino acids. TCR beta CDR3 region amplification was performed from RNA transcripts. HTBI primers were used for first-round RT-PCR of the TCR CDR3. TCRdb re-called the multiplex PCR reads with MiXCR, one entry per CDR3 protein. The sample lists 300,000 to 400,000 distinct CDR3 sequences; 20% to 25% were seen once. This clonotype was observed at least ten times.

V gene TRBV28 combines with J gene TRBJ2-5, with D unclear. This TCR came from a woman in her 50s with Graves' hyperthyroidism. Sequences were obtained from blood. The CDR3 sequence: CASKQGPKETQYF. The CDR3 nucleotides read TGTGCCAGCAAGCAAGGCCCTAAAGAGACCCAGTACTTC. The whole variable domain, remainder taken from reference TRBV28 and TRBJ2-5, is DVKVTQSSRYLVKRTGEKVFLECVQDMDHENMFWYRQDPGLGLRLIYFSYDVKMKEKGDIPEGYSVSREKKERFSLILESASTNQTSMYLCASKQGPKETQYFGPGTRLLVL.